Below, 24 T cell receptor beta chains from the same sample are listed, as sequenced in a study of T cells in Graves' hyperthyroidism and ophthalmopathy. Using RNA transcripts as the source, TCR beta CDR3 regions were amplified. First-round RT-PCR with HTBI primers amplified the TCR CDR3 region. MiXCR, run by TCRdb on the multiplex PCR reads, gives a single entry per CDR3 protein. The repertoire holds around 500,000 distinct CDR3 sequences, under 15% seen once, with 15% to 20% in the top ten. The sample was blood. The receptors derive from a woman between 18 and 30 years old with Graves' hyperthyroidism.

V usage is TRBV12-3 or TRBV12-4 and J usage is TRBJ1-4; TRBD1 matches 10 bases. This CDR3 is 17 amino acids long. V lost 6 bases and J lost 3; bases outside the gene matches: 10. The chain's CDR3 is CASRTGTGDYSNEKLFF. The CDR3 DNA reads as TGTGCCAGCAGAACCGGGACAGGGGACTACTCTAATGAAAAACTGTTTTTT.

In this sample, this clonotype turned up many times. The rearrangement uses TRBV12-3 or TRBV12-4 and TRBJ1-1, with 9 nucleotides matching TRBD1. The CDR3 is 14 residues long. The V and J ends lost 7 bases and 4 bases, in that order; junction bases with no gene match: 7. The chain's CDR3 is CASTGTGRSTEAFF. The CDR3, as DNA: TGTGCCAGCACCGGGACAGGGCGGAGCACTGAAGCTTTCTTT.

This clonotype was recorded a few times. This chain connects TRBV3-1 to TRBJ2-3; TRBD2 aligns across 10 bases. J was trimmed by 0 bases and V by 3 bases; bases with no gene match: 3. This CDR3 has 16 amino acids. Germline V gene lookup returns CDR1 LGHDT and CDR2 YNNKEL (reference sequence). The CDR3 region has the DNA TGTGCCAGCAGCCACGGGACTAGCGATAGCACAGATACGCAGTATTTT. It codes for CASSHGTSDSTDTQYF.

In its sample, this clonotype was seen a few times. This chain links TRBV30 with TRBJ1-3; D not resolved. The CDR3 is 15 amino acids. In germline, CDR1 is GTSNPN, CDR2 SVGIG (reference sequence). V was clipped by 4 bases and J by 0 bases, with 13 bases between them. The CDR3 sequence: CAWNKPANSGNTIYF. Written as DNA, the CDR3 is TGTGCCTGGAACAAACCGGCCAACTCTGGAAACACCATATATTTT.

Many counts were recorded for this clonotype. The chain is built from TRBV3-1 and TRBJ1-3, with a tentative D call TRBD1 (5 bases). The germline gives CDR1 LGHDT, CDR2 YNNKEL (reference sequence). The V end was cut by 0 bases, the J end by 6 bases, with 12 bases between. This CDR3 region has 15 residues. As DNA, the CDR3 is TGTGCCAGCAGCCAAGATCGAGGGGCTGAAAACACCATATATTTT. Its protein is CASSQDRGAENTIYF. Complete variable domain (other parts from reference TRBV3-1 and TRBJ1-3): DTAVSQTPKYLVTQMGNDKSIKCEQNLGHDTMYWYKQDSKKFLKIMFSYNNKELIINETVPNRFSPKSPDKAHLNLHINSLELGDSAVYFCASSQDRGAENTIYFGEGSWLTVV.

This clonotype was seen ten or more times. J is TRBJ1-4 and V is TRBV7-2; D gene uncertain. V was pared by 3 bases and J by 2 bases, with 10 bases between. Germline CDR1 SGHTA, CDR2 FQGNSA. There are 15 residues in the CDR3. The CDR3 reads CASSFQWATNEKLFF. CDR3 sequence (DNA): TGTGCCAGCAGCTTTCAGTGGGCTACTAATGAAAAACTGTTTTTT. The full variable domain, in which reference TRBV7-2 and TRBJ1-4 provide the parts outside the CDR3, is GAGVSQSPSNKVTEKGKDVELRCDPISGHTALYWYRQSLGQGLEFLIYFQGNSAPDKSGLPSDRFSAERTGGSVSTLTIQRTQQEDSAVYLCASSFQWATNEKLFFGSGTQLSVL.

This clonotype was counted many times. The CDR3 region is CASSPDRVWSEQFF. The CDR3 region has the DNA TGTGCCAGTAGTCCGGACAGGGTGTGGAGTGAGCAGTTCTTC. The chain joins TRBV19 to TRBJ2-1, with 8 bases identical to TRBD1. The junction had 9 bases not matched to a gene; V was cut back by 5 bases and J by 9 bases. Per the germline V gene, CDR1 is LNHDA and CDR2 is SQIVND (reference sequence). This CDR3 contains 14 residues.

This clonotype came up many times. J is TRBJ1-2 and V is TRBV3-1, with 11 bases aligning to TRBD1. This CDR3 is 14 amino acids long. Germline values: CDR1 LGHDT, CDR2 YNNKEL (reference sequence). V dropped 6 bases and J dropped 4; count of bases not matched to a gene: 4. The CDR3: CASRPGTGGYGYTF. The DNA for the CDR3 is TGTGCCAGCAGACCCGGGACAGGGGGCTATGGCTACACCTTC. The whole variable domain, filled in from reference TRBV3-1 and TRBJ1-2, reads DTAVSQTPKYLVTQMGNDKSIKCEQNLGHDTMYWYKQDSKKFLKIMFSYNNKELIINETVPNRFSPKSPDKAHLNLHINSLELGDSAVYFCASRPGTGGYGYTFGSGTRLTVV.

This clonotype was picked up a small number of times. V usage is TRBV6-1 and J usage is TRBJ1-1; D is uncertain. The CDR3 spans 11 residues. The germline CDR1 and CDR2 sequences are MNHNS and SASEGT. Trimming removed 6 bases at V and 6 bases at J, with 8 bases between. The CDR3 DNA is TGTGCCAGCAGGAAGACCCCTGAAGCTTTCTTT. Its translation: CASRKTPEAFF.

This clonotype has a count of ten or more. The rearrangement joins TRBV6-5 to TRBJ2-1; 8 bases are a match to TRBD2. The CDR3 sequence is 17 residues long. Germline assignment: CDR1 MNHEY and CDR2 SVGAGI. The V segment lost 2 bases and the J segment 7 bases; nucleotides outside the gene matches: 13. This chain's CDR3 is CASSYERASGFSNEQFF. Here the CDR3 DNA reads TGTGCCAGCAGTTACGAGCGGGCTAGCGGGTTCAGTAATGAGCAGTTCTTC.

This clonotype was observed many times. V is TRBV12-3 or TRBV12-4 and J is TRBJ1-5, with 9 bases aligning to TRBD1. V dropped 6 bases and J dropped 2; count of bases not matched to a gene: 5. The CDR3 covers 15 residues. The CDR3 protein is CASSKQGARNQPQHF. The CDR3 DNA follows: TGTGCCAGCAGCAAACAGGGGGCCCGCAATCAGCCCCAGCATTTT.

This clonotype showed up many times. The chain couples TRBV10-3 to TRBJ2-1; D is possibly TRBD1 (5 bases). Trimming removed 3 bases at V and 8 bases at J, with 14 bases between. Per germline, CDR1 ENHRY and CDR2 SYGVKD. The CDR3 is 14 amino acids. The CDR3 spells CAISDPGFVDEQFF. DNA for the CDR3: TGTGCCATCAGTGACCCAGGGTTTGTCGATGAGCAGTTCTTC.

The V and J genes are TRBV4-1 and TRBJ2-1; D is perhaps TRBD2 (6 bases). Trimming removed 1 base at V and 10 bases at J, with 20 bases between. CDR3 size: 16 residues. Germline V gene lookup returns CDR1 MGHRA and CDR2 YSYEKL. The CDR3 DNA is TGCGCCAGCAGCCAAGTGGGAGGTGACCTACAATGGGAGCAGTTCTTC. Protein: CASSQVGGDLQWEQFF.

The CDR3 region is CASSDTGGAYEQYV. DNA for the CDR3: TGTGCCAGCAGCGACACGGGGGGGGCCTACGAGCAGTACGTC. The chain employs TRBV2 and TRBJ2-7; 8 bases map to TRBD2. J lost 2 bases, V lost 6 bases, and 6 bases had no gene match. The CDR3 totals 14 residues. Germline-derived CDR1 and CDR2 are SNHLY and FYNNEI.

The rearrangement links TRBV11-2 to TRBJ2-2; tentative D call: TRBD2 (5 bases). The V gene's germline CDR1 is SGHAT and CDR2 FQNNGV. There are 16 residues in the CDR3. V lost 8 bases, J lost 5 bases, and 21 bases lay in between. CDR3 bases: TGTGCCAGCCGCCCCCCCGGGAAGGGCCGAACCGGGGAGCTGTTTTTT. Translating gives CASRPPGKGRTGELFF.

This clonotype occurred many times. The chain couples TRBV10-2 to TRBJ2-1, with 13 nucleotides matching TRBD2. The CDR3 spans 19 residues. J gave up 9 bases and V 7 bases, and 21 bases lay outside the gene matches. The V gene's germline CDR1 is WSHSY and CDR2 SAAADI. Here the CDR3 DNA reads TGCGCCAGCAAGGCAACTCGGTCACAACTAGCGGGAGGGATGGGTGAGCAGTTCTTC. Translated: CASKATRSQLAGGMGEQFF.

This clonotype was observed many times. This sequence joins TRBV6-1 and TRBJ1-2, with D possibly TRBD1 on 6 matching bases. This CDR3 is built from 12 residues. Germline V gives CDR1 MNHNS, CDR2 SASEGT. Trimming pared 6 bases from V and 8 bases from J, leaving 13 bases between. The CDR3 sequence is CASRKQGGGYTF. CDR3 bases: TGTGCCAGCAGGAAACAGGGAGGGGGCTACACCTTC.

At least ten counts were recorded for this clonotype. The chain recombines TRBV20-1 with TRBJ2-2; D is perhaps TRBD2 (6 bases). Germline loops: CDR1 DFQATT, CDR2 SNEGSKA (reference sequence). With 6 bases removed from V and 2 bases from J, the gap between germline ends came to 22 bases. The CDR3 sequence is 17 residues long. The CDR3 region is CSAYGTQEESNTGELFF. In nucleotides, the CDR3 is TGCAGTGCGTACGGGACTCAAGAGGAAAGCAACACCGGGGAGCTGTTTTTT.

Ten or more counts support this clonotype. This chain links TRBV7-2 with TRBJ1-3; D is ambiguous. With 1 base removed from V and 7 bases from J, the gap between germline ends came to 17 bases. CDR1 and CDR2 (germline): SGHTA, FQGNSA. This CDR3 contains 16 residues. The CDR3 sequence: CASSLGRHFRGNTIYF. CDR3 bases: TGTGCCAGCAGCTTAGGGAGACACTTCCGCGGGAACACCATATATTTT. Full variable domain (remainder filled in from reference TRBV7-2 and TRBJ1-3): GAGVSQSPSNKVTEKGKDVELRCDPISGHTALYWYRQSLGQGLEFLIYFQGNSAPDKSGLPSDRFSAERTGGSVSTLTIQRTQQEDSAVYLCASSLGRHFRGNTIYFGEGSWLTVV.

This clonotype has a handful of counts. The chain links TRBV12-3 or TRBV12-4 to TRBJ2-3; D call uncertain. The V gene lost 6 bases and the J gene lost 3 bases, with 10 bases spanning the gap. The CDR3 loop spans 13 amino acids. The CDR3 DNA reads TGTGCCAGCAGCCTAGATGAAACAGATACGCAGTATTTT. It codes for CASSLDETDTQYF.

Points on this clonotype: The CDR3 does not close with the conserved phenylalanine or tryptophan, likely indicating a read error. V gene TRBV2 combines with J gene TRBJ2-5, with D possibly being TRBD2 (6 bases). The CDR3 runs to 10 residues. Germline V gene sequence: CDR1 SNHLY, CDR2 FYNNEI. The V end was cut by 8 bases, the J end by 11 bases, with 12 bases between. The chain's CDR3 is CASLAALQYV. The CDR3 bases are TGTGCCAGCTTAGCGGCGCTTCAGTACGTC.

This clonotype was seen repeatedly, ten times or more. The chain carries TRBV20-1 and TRBJ1-2; no clear D. Trimming removed 5 bases at V and 4 bases at J, with 8 bases between. The germline gives CDR1 DFQATT, CDR2 SNEGSKA (reference sequence). The CDR3 sequence is 11 residues long. This CDR3 is CSAQDGYGYTF. CDR3 DNA: TGCAGTGCTCAGGACGGCTATGGCTACACCTTC.

The chain is built from TRBV19 and TRBJ2-2; D is perhaps TRBD1 (5 bases). CDR3 length equals 17 residues. The germline V gene has CDR1 LNHDA and CDR2 SQIVND (reference sequence). Trimming took 7 bases from V and 2 from J, leaving 20 bases between them. Here the CDR3 reads CASIIKADKLNTGELFF. The CDR3 DNA reads as TGTGCCAGTATTATTAAGGCGGACAAGCTTAACACCGGGGAGCTGTTTTTT.

CDR3 amino acids: CASSETGLRSYGYTF. CDR3 sequence (DNA): TGTGCCAGCAGTGAGACAGGCCTAAGGAGCTATGGCTACACCTTC. The V gene is TRBV25-1, the J gene TRBJ1-2, with D possibly matching TRBD1 (6 bases). CDR1 is MGHDK and CDR2 is SYGVNS in the germline V gene. Trimming took off 3 bases at V and 4 bases at J, with 15 bases between the two ends. CDR3 length: 15 residues.